Listed here are 12 T cell receptor beta chains from one sample, sequenced in a study of T cell responses to AZD1222 COVID-19 vaccine. Data came from immunoSEQ multiplex PCR; TCRdb stores just in-frame clones and leaves some out. The sample records about 150,000 clones, roughly 90% being singletons. The material sequenced was peripheral blood, taken 28 days after the second AZD1222 dose. All receptors come from an adult who received the AZD1222 COVID-19 vaccine.

The chain is built from TRBV27 and TRBJ2-2; TRBD2 is a possible D gene (6 bases). Germline assignment: CDR1 MNHEY and CDR2 SMNVEV (reference sequence). CDR3 length equals 14 residues. Between the trimmed V and J ends, which lost 6 bases and 4 bases, there was a span of 12 bases. The CDR3 here is CASRYLARTGELFF. The DNA of the CDR3 is TGTGCCAGCAGATATCTAGCGCGCACCGGGGAGCTGTTTTTT.

This chain uses TRBV7-9 with TRBJ1-1, with 7 bases lining up with TRBD1. The junction had 0 bases not matched to a gene; V was cut back by 1 base and J by 4 bases. This CDR3 has 13 residues. From germline, CDR1 is SEHNR and CDR2 FQNEAQ (reference sequence). The CDR3 DNA sequence: TGTGCCAGCAGCTTAGAGGGGGCCACTGAAGCTTTCTTT. It is translated as CASSLEGATEAFF. Variable domain in full (rest from reference TRBV7-9 and TRBJ1-1): DTGVSQNPRHKITKRGQNVTFRCDPISEHNRLYWYRQTLGQGPEFLTYFQNEAQLEKSRLLSDRFSAERPKGSFSTLEIQRTEQGDSAMYLCASSLEGATEAFFGQGTRLTVV.

The chain uses TRBV5-1 and TRBJ1-2; D is undetermined. V was cut by 4 bases and J by 4 bases, with 14 bases left in between. Germline V lookup: CDR1 SGHRS, CDR2 YFSETQ. The CDR3 is 14 residues long. The CDR3 loop is CASSLDGASYGYTF. The DNA for the CDR3 is TGCGCCAGCAGCCTGGATGGAGCGAGCTATGGCTACACCTTC.

This rearrangement joins TRBV7-9 to TRBJ1-2; no firm D call. The CDR3 has 14 residues. The V gene's germline CDR1 is SEHNR and CDR2 FQNEAQ (reference sequence). V shed 4 bases and J shed 5 bases, with 14 bases lying between them. CDR3 loop: CASSSLQDLYGYTF. The DNA of the CDR3 is TGTGCCAGCAGCTCCCTCCAAGATTTGTATGGCTACACCTTC.

This clone was recorded only once. This chain uses TRBV18 with TRBJ1-4; unclear D gene. V lost 5 bases, J lost 0 bases, and 10 bases lay in between. Germline CDR1 and CDR2: KGHSH and LQKENI. CDR3 length: 15 residues. The CDR3 protein is CASSSTVATNEKLFF. CDR3 nucleotide sequence: TGTGCCAGCTCATCAACAGTTGCAACTAATGAAAAACTGTTTTTT.

This sequence joins TRBV19 and TRBJ1-2, with 7 bases identical to TRBD1. V trimming: 5 bases; J trimming: 2 bases; junction bases outside the gene matches: 8. Per germline, CDR1 LNHDA and CDR2 SQIVND (reference sequence). The CDR3 sequence is 15 residues long. CDR3 DNA sequence: TGTGCCAGTAGTCTCAGGGACAGTCCCAACTATGGCTACACCTTC. It encodes CASSLRDSPNYGYTF.

The V gene is TRBV3-1 (or the pseudogene TRBV3-2), the J gene TRBJ2-5; possibly TRBD2 for D (5 bases). This CDR3 is 13 amino acids long. Trimming left V 1 base short and J 7 bases short, with 10 bases between. CDR1 and CDR2 (germline): LGHDT, YNNKEL (reference sequence). The CDR3 loop is CASSQVSVVTQYF. The CDR3 bases are TGTGCCAGCAGCCAAGTTAGCGTGGTGACCCAGTACTTC.

This clone was counted once. The CDR3 nucleotides are TGTGCCAGCAGTTTAGGTCCAGGGGGATTCTCCTACGAGCAGTACTTC. It encodes CASSLGPGGFSYEQYF. The J gene is TRBJ2-7, the V gene TRBV28; 7 bases line up with TRBD1. From germline, CDR1 is MDHEN and CDR2 SYDVKM. This CDR3 is built from 16 residues. The V segment lost 2 bases and the J segment 0 bases; nucleotides outside the gene matches: 7.

V gene TRBV25-1 combines with J gene TRBJ1-2, with unresolved D. This CDR3 is 14 amino acids long. V lost 3 bases and J 2 bases, leaving 10 bases between the germline ends. Per the germline V gene, CDR1 is MGHDK and CDR2 is SYGVNS. The CDR3 sequence: CASSDQDTNYGYTF. In DNA, the CDR3 is TGTGCCAGCAGTGACCAAGACACCAACTATGGCTACACCTTC.

This clone was detected only once. The J gene is TRBJ2-1, the V gene TRBV6-1; possibly TRBD1 for D (6 bases). This CDR3 has 18 residues. Germline CDR1 is MNHNS and CDR2 is SASEGT. Trimming removed 1 base at V and 0 bases at J, with 16 bases between. The CDR3 spells CASSEGRGGPPSYNEQFF. In DNA, the CDR3 is TGTGCCAGCAGTGAAGGGCGAGGGGGACCACCCTCCTACAATGAGCAGTTCTTC.

The rearrangement links TRBV18 to TRBJ2-5; no reliable D call. Trimming took 2 bases from V and 2 from J, leaving 3 bases between them. CDR1 is KGHSH and CDR2 is LQKENI in the germline V gene. The CDR3 spans 12 residues. CDR3 DNA sequence: TGTGCCAGCTCACCAGGGCAAGAGACCCAGTACTTC. This gives the protein CASSPGQETQYF.

The chain couples TRBV5-1 to TRBJ1-1, with TRBD1 matching 10 bases. The CDR3 is 14 residues long. The germline gives CDR1 SGHRS, CDR2 YFSETQ. V lost 3 bases, J lost 5 bases, and 4 bases stayed unmatched. CDR3 nucleotide sequence: TGCGCCAGCAGCTCTCAGGGACAGGGGACTGAAGCTTTCTTT. Its translation is CASSSQGQGTEAFF.